This T cell receptor beta chain was documented in a study of blood T cell repertoires in COVID-19. Turning to the study itself: Some COVID-19 samples were acute and others convalescent; all came from the United States, Italy and Spain. In each case, the material was cDNA or gDNA derived from T cells, B-cell-depleted T cells, or PBMCs.

CDR1 is MNHNS, CDR2 SASEGT, per germline. The CDR3 sequence is 14 residues long. The V end was cut by 3 bases, the J end by 10 bases, with 16 bases between. Per the original data handling: Researchers report that nucleated cell counts were estimated from reference gene primer amplification. Only in-frame clones appear in the TCRdb table, and some are missing; sequencing was by immunoSEQ multiplex PCR. The V and J calls and clone size come from that table; D and trimming were worked out from the DNA. Of about 280,000 clones in the sample, around 90% are singletons; the top ten hold 2% to 2.5%. This TCR was sampled from a man aged 50 to 60 with acute or convalescent COVID-19. The source material was peripheral blood. The chain uses TRBV6-1 and TRBJ2-1; D is unresolved. The CDR3 reads CASSEGPQLTEQFF. The DNA for the CDR3 is TGTGCCAGCAGTGAGGGCCCTCAGCTTACCGAGCAGTTCTTC.